This T cell receptor beta chain originates from a study of shared clonotypes between healthy human individuals. Study in general: Three plates were used per donor for CD4 naive, three for CD4 memory, two for CD8 naive and one for CD8 memory.

Only CD45RO-negative cells positively selected for CCR7 counted as naive CD8 cells, so terminally differentiated effector memory CD45RA+ cells were excluded. Within Nashville, Tennessee resided all donors, each a Caucasian adult. Study observations and caveats: Relative to clonotypes present in all four donors, those not shared had lower generation probabilities.

Regarding this clone: Its antigen is unknown.

Some clones are missing from TCRdb's copy, which holds only in-frame ones; the method was immunoSEQ multiplex PCR. The sample includes about 2.2 million clones, 80% to 95% seen only once; the top ten take approximately 1.7%. V was clipped by 7 bases and J by 6 bases, with 19 bases between them. CDR3 length: 15 residues. Germline V lookup: CDR1 SGHTA, CDR2 FQGNSA. This rearrangement joins TRBV7-2 to TRBJ2-1, with D perhaps matching TRBD2 (6 bases). This sequence was found in a man younger than 35 in good health. Some clones in this sample may be carry-over from other donors' samples. Material for sequencing was naive CD8+ T cells from PBMCs. CDR3 region: CASTGGIAPINEQFF. The CDR3, as DNA: TGTGCCAGCACCGGGGGAATAGCCCCCATCAATGAGCAGTTCTTC.